This entry lists 6 T cell receptor beta chains sequenced from one sample in a study of blood T cell repertoires in COVID-19. The repertoire was sequenced with immunoSEQ multiplex PCR; TCRdb's copy has only in-frame clones and lacks some. The table includes about 140,000 clones, less than 85% detected once. The sample consisted of PBMCs or T cells enriched from blood (not recorded which). The receptors come from a woman aged 18 to 35 who had been exposed to COVID-19.

The chain has TRBV5-1 and TRBJ1-1, with D possibly being TRBD1 (6 bases). The V gene's germline CDR1 is SGHRS and CDR2 YFSETQ. The germline V and J ends were trimmed by 4 bases and 7 bases, with 20 bases remaining between them. The CDR3 spans 15 residues. CDR3 nucleotides: TGCGCCAGCAGCCCCAGGCGCACAGGGACCGGTGAAGCTTTCTTT. Translating it yields CASSPRRTGTGEAFF.

The chain employs TRBV6-2 or TRBV6-3 and TRBJ2-5, with TRBD1 as a possible D gene (5 bases). The CDR3 is 14 amino acids. V was shortened by 2 bases and J by 6 bases, with 13 bases between the two germline ends. Germline CDR1 and CDR2: MNHEY and SVGEGT. The CDR3: CASSYGYWGKTQYF. The CDR3 nucleotides are TGTGCCAGCAGTTACGGGTACTGGGGCAAGACCCAGTACTTC.

This chain connects TRBV5-1 to TRBJ2-3, with D tentatively TRBD1 (7 bases). Germline-derived CDR1 and CDR2 are SGHRS and YFSETQ. The CDR3 is 15 residues long. Between the trimmed V and J ends, which lost 4 bases and 0 bases, there was a span of 12 bases. The DNA of the CDR3 is TGCGCCAGCAGCAGCAGGGGGGATAGCACAGATACGCAGTATTTT. Amino acid sequence: CASSSRGDSTDTQYF. Looking up the rest from reference TRBV5-1 and TRBJ2-3 gives the full variable domain: KAGVTQTPRYLIKTRGQQVTLSCSPISGHRSVSWYQQTPGQGLQFLFEYFSETQRNKGNFPGRFSGRQFSNSRSEMNVSTLELGDSALYLCASSSRGDSTDTQYFGPGTRLTVL.

DNA of the CDR3: TGTGCCAGCAGTGTTGGAGGTATCCCCTATGGCTACACCTTC. It is translated as CASSVGGIPYGYTF. The rearrangement joins TRBV25-1 to TRBJ1-2; no firm D call. The germline V and J ends were trimmed by 4 bases and 4 bases, with 13 bases remaining between them. Germline V gives CDR1 MGHDK, CDR2 SYGVNS. The CDR3 spans 14 residues.

V and J are TRBV6-5 and TRBJ2-1; possible D gene TRBD2, 6 bases. V was shortened by 6 bases and J by 10 bases, with 19 bases between the two germline ends. This CDR3 spans 14 amino acids. Germline loops: CDR1 MNHEY, CDR2 SVGAGI. Here the CDR3 DNA reads TGTGCCAGCAGGTCGGTGGGACTCCGGTTGGAGCAGTTCTTC. This encodes CASRSVGLRLEQFF.

The genes are TRBV4-2 and TRBJ2-7, with D perhaps matching TRBD2 (6 bases). This CDR3 has 15 amino acids. Germline V gene data show CDR1 as LGHNA and CDR2 as YNFKEQ. The V gene lost 3 bases and the J gene lost 2 bases, with 14 bases spanning the gap. This chain's CDR3 is CASSQVTGEPYEQYF. CDR3 coding DNA: TGTGCCAGCAGCCAGGTAACGGGAGAACCCTACGAGCAGTACTTC.